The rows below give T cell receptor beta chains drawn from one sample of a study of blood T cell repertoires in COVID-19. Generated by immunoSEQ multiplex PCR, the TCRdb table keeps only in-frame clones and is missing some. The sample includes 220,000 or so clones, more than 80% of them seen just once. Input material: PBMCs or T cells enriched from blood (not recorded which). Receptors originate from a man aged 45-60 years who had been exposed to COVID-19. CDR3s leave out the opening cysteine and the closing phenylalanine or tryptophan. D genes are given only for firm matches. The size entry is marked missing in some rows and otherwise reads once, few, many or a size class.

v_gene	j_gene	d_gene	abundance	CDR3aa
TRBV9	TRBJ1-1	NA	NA	ASSVVGQNTEAF
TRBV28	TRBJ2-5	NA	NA	ASSLAVLQGRWETQY
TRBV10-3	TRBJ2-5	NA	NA	AISESHIDGMAQETQY
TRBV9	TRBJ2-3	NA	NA	ASSVGVTDTQY
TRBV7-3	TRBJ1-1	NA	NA	ASSLTGKNTEAF
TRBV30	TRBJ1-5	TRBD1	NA	AWSRDRGHQPQH
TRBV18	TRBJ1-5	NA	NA	ASSLYSTGLGNQPQH
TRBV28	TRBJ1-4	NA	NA	ASSLGGVGLNEKLF
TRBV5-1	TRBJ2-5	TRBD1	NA	ASSHNVLGQGKGETQY
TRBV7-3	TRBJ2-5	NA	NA	ASSLGRQETQY
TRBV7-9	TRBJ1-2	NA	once	ASSLVHSGYT
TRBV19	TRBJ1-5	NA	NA	ASILRDTLQPQH
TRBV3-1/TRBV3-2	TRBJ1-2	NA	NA	ASSPLRTANYGYT
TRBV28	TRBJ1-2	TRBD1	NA	ASSRTGLSSDLGYT
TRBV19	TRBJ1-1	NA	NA	ASSTSSRTGAEAF
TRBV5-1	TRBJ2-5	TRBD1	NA	ASSLGDLQGAHETQY
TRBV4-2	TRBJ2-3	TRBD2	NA	ASSQDLAGGTDTQY
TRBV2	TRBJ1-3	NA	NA	ASNPGFSGNTIY
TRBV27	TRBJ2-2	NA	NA	ASSSSWTLTGELF
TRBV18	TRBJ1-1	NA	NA	ASSPSGIRTEAF
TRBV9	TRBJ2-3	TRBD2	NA	ASSVEGLAGDTQY
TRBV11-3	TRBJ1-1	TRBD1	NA	ASSRQGNTEAF
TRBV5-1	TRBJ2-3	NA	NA	ASSLASDTDTQY
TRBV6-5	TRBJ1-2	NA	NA	ASAIYLFGEYGYT
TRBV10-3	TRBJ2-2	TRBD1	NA	AISVTRRTGPGGELF
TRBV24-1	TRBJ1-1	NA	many	ATSDGDGGPDTEAF
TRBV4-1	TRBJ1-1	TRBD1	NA	ASSHRGHWVDTEAF
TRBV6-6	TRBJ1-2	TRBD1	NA	ASSYSTGGYGYT
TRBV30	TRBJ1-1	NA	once	AWSPGNMNTEAF
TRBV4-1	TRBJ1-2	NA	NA	ASSQEQNGYT
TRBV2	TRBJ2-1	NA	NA	ASNTRARSFEQF
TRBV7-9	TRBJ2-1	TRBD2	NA	ASSLTSGRPFEQF
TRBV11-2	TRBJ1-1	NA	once	ASSLELGLATEAF
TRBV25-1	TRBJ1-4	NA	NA	ASSDRWDTTNEKLF
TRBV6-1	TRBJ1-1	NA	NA	ASSEGGRAF
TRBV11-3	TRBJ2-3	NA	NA	ASSLGSADTQY
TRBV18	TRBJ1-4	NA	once	ASSPGLQEATNEKLF
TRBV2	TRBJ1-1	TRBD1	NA	ASSQGTANTEAF
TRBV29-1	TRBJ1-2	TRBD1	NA	NVGQGSYGYT
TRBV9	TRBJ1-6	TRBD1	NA	ASSRQGNSPLH
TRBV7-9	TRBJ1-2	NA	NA	ASSLLQGNRGYT
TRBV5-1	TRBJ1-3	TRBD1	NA	ASSLPRDRVKGNTIY
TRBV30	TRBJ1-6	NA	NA	AWSVGQGNSPLH
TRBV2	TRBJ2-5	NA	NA	ASSDRDQETQY
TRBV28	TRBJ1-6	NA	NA	AGNRVNNSPLH
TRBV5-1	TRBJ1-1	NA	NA	ASSLVPAELNTEAF
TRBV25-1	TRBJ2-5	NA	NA	ASTRDLPETQY
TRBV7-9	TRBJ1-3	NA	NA	ASNHRVKGNTIY
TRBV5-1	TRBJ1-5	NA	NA	ASREQDNQPQH
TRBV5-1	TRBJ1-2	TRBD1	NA	ASTSDGTARFGYT
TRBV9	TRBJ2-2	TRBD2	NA	ASSTRGVHGAANTGELF
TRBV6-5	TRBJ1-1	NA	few	ASSLKHQNTEAF
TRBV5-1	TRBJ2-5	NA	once	ASSHRVWQETQY
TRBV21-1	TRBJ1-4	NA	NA	ASSPGTDNEKLF
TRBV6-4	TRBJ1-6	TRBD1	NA	ASSLTGGVGSPLH
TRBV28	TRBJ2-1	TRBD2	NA	ASSPSLLAIGPNEQF
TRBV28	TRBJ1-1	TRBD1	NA	ASSSITRTGGIAF
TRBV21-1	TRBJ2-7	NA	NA	ASSKPSGGIYEQY
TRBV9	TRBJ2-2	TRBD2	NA	ASSARAGGGTGELF